One sample yielded the 15 T cell receptor beta chains listed below, sequenced in a study of Graves' ophthalmopathy and Graves' hyperthyroidism. RNA transcripts provided the template for amplifying TCR beta CDR3 regions. Second-round multiplex PCR came after first-round RT-PCR with HTBI primers. TCRdb reanalysed the multiplex PCR reads using MiXCR and keeps one entry per CDR3 protein. The sample includes 600,000 to 650,000 distinct CDR3 sequences, about 20% of them seen just once. Sequencing used peripheral blood. These receptors came from a woman aged 18-35 years with stable Graves' hyperthyroidism. Some clones in this sample may be carry-over from other donors' samples.

This clonotype was detected ten times or more. This rearrangement joins TRBV11-2 to TRBJ2-5; D remains unclear. This CDR3 spans 15 amino acids. V gave up 0 bases and J gave up 2 bases, with 10 bases separating them. Germline lookup yields CDR1 SGHAT and CDR2 FQNNGV. In DNA, the CDR3 is TGTGCCAGCAGCTTAGATTTCGGCGGACAAGAGACCCAGTACTTC. Translated: CASSLDFGGQETQYF.

The rearrangement links TRBV11-2 to TRBJ2-7; the match to TRBD1 covers 9 bases. The CDR3 loop spans 15 amino acids. In germline, CDR1 is SGHAT, CDR2 FQNNGV. Trimming took 6 bases from V and 2 from J; bases not matched to a gene: 8. In DNA, the CDR3 is TGTGCCAGCAGAGACCCGGGACAGGGTCCCTACGAGCAGTACTTC. It encodes CASRDPGQGPYEQYF.

The chain couples TRBV7-9 to TRBJ2-5; no definite D call. Germline CDR1 reads SEHNR; CDR2 reads FQNEAQ (reference sequence). This CDR3 is 14 amino acids long. Between the trimmed V and J ends, which lost 6 bases and 3 bases, there was a span of 14 bases. The CDR3 region is CASSRGATEETQYF. In DNA, the CDR3 is TGTGCCAGCAGTCGTGGCGCTACAGAAGAGACCCAGTACTTC.

This clonotype has at least ten counts. This chain uses TRBV6-1 with TRBJ2-2, with TRBD2 identical over 10 bases. V dropped 7 bases and J dropped 2; count of bases not matched to a gene: 7. The CDR3 is 16 amino acids. The germline CDR1 and CDR2 sequences are MNHNS and SASEGT. The CDR3 reads CASTERGGRNTGELFF. The CDR3 bases are TGTGCCAGCACCGAGCGGGGGGGTCGAAACACCGGGGAGCTGTTTTTT.

J is TRBJ1-1 and V is TRBV4-2; TRBD1 is a possible D gene (5 bases). V lost 0 bases and J 1 base, leaving 9 bases between the germline ends. CDR1 LGHNA and CDR2 YNFKEQ come from the germline V gene. The CDR3 runs 15 residues. CDR3 residues: CASSQEKGRNTEAFF. CDR3 DNA sequence: TGTGCCAGCAGCCAAGAGAAGGGACGGAACACTGAAGCTTTCTTT.

This clonotype was seen a handful of times. V usage is TRBV19 and J usage is TRBJ1-5, with D possibly TRBD1 on 6 matching bases. V lost 7 bases to trimming and J lost 1 base, with 11 bases between them. Germline-derived CDR1 and CDR2 are LNHDA and SQIVND (reference sequence). The CDR3 sequence is 14 residues long. The CDR3 here is CASTPQGSNQPQHF. The CDR3 coding sequence is TGTGCCAGTACCCCTCAGGGGAGCAATCAGCCCCAGCATTTT.

This clonotype has just a few counts. The chain uses TRBV12-3 or TRBV12-4 and TRBJ2-7; D is ambiguous. V shed 4 bases and J shed 4 bases, with 11 bases lying between them. The CDR3 is 13 residues long. The CDR3 DNA sequence: TGTGCCAGCAGTTCTTTAGGCCTATACGAGCAGTACTTC. Translation: CASSSLGLYEQYF.

This clonotype has at least ten counts. The V and J genes are TRBV12-3 or TRBV12-4 and TRBJ1-5; 10 nucleotides match TRBD1. The V and J ends lost 8 bases and 6 bases, in that order; junction bases with no gene match: 10. This CDR3 spans 15 amino acids. CDR3 region: CASGRDRGRGQPQHF. The CDR3 DNA follows: TGTGCCAGCGGACGGGACAGGGGACGCGGTCAGCCCCAGCATTTT.

Many counts were recorded for this clonotype. The rearrangement joins TRBV27 to TRBJ2-5; D perhaps matches TRBD2 (7 bases). V lost 2 bases to trimming and J lost 4 bases, with 11 bases between them. The germline V gene has CDR1 MNHEY and CDR2 SMNVEV (reference sequence). There are 14 residues in the CDR3. Here the CDR3 DNA reads TGTGCCAGCAGTTTAGGGGGGGCGGGAGAGACCCAGTACTTC. Its translation: CASSLGGAGETQYF.

This clonotype was seen a few times. At one boundary the junction diverges from the germline segment, which might be a read error. V usage is TRBV4-1 and J usage is TRBJ2-4, with 14 bases that match TRBD2. The CDR3 length is 16 residues. Germline V gene lookup returns CDR1 MGHRA and CDR2 YSYEKL. This CDR3 is CASSLTSGGATNIQYF. CDR3 coding DNA: TGCGCCAGCAGCCTGACTAGCGGGGGGGCCACAAACATTCAGTACTTC.

This clonotype has a count of ten or more. The chain joins TRBV9 to TRBJ1-1; D is unclear. V shed 0 bases and J shed 8 bases, with 14 bases lying between them. CDR1 is SGDLS and CDR2 is YYNGEE in the germline V gene. The CDR3 spans 14 residues. In nucleotides, the CDR3 is TGTGCCAGCAGCGTAGCTTGGCCTCTGGGGGAAGCTTTCTTT. Translating it yields CASSVAWPLGEAFF.

This clonotype has at least ten counts. The chain joins TRBV6-5 to TRBJ1-1, with a tentative D call TRBD1 (5 bases). Trimming left V 4 bases short and J 3 bases short, with 12 bases between. This CDR3 region has 14 residues. The germline V gene has CDR1 MNHEY and CDR2 SVGAGI. CDR3 sequence (DNA): TGTGCCAGCAGTTTTGGGTGGGGGGACACTGAAGCTTTCTTT. Protein: CASSFGWGDTEAFF.

The chain couples TRBV13 to TRBJ1-1; D gene ambiguous. CDR1 and CDR2 (germline): PRHDT, FYEKMQ (reference sequence). CDR3 length: 13 residues. V was pared by 1 base and J by 7 bases, with 10 bases between. The CDR3 nucleotides are TGTGCCAGCAGCTTAGAAGGGAAAATTGAAGCTTTCTTT. The encoded protein is CASSLEGKIEAFF.

The chain joins TRBV12-3 or TRBV12-4 to TRBJ1-2; 8 bases map to TRBD1. The J segment lost 5 bases and the V segment lost 9 bases, leaving 8 bases of the junction unmatched. The CDR3 covers 13 residues. The DNA of the CDR3 is TGTGCCAGTGCCCCCGGGACAGGATATGGCTACACCTTC. This sequence encodes CASAPGTGYGYTF.

The rearrangement links TRBV19 to TRBJ2-5; D is unclear. CDR3 length: 13 residues. With 6 bases removed from V and 0 bases from J, the gap between germline ends came to 8 bases. Germline V gene data show CDR1 as LNHDA and CDR2 as SQIVND (reference sequence). The CDR3 spells CASRNRDQETQYF. As DNA, the CDR3 is TGTGCCAGTAGGAATCGGGACCAAGAGACCCAGTACTTC.